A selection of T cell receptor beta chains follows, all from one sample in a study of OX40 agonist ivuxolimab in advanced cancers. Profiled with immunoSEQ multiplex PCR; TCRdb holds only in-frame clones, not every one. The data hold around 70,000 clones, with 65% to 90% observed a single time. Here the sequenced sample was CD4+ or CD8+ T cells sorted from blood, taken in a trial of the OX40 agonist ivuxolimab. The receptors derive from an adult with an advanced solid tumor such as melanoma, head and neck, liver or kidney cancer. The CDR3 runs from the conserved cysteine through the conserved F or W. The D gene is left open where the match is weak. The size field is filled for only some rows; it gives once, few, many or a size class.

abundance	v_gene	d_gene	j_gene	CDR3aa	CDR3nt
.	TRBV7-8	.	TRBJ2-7	CASSLGVQGYEQYF	TGTGCCAGCAGCTTAGGGGTACAGGGTTACGAGCAGTACTTC
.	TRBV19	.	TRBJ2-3	CASSRPTADTQYF	TGTGCCAGTAGTAGACCTACTGCAGATACGCAGTATTTT
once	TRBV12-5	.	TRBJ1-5	CASGLPRSGQKHQPQHF	TGTGCTAGTGGTTTGCCTAGATCGGGGCAGAAGCATCAGCCCCAGCATTTT
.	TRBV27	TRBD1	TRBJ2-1	CASSKDRVLFNEQFF	TGTGCCAGCAGTAAAGACAGGGTTTTATTCAATGAGCAGTTCTTC
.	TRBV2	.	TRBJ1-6	CASSEVSMRATAHNSPLHF	TGTGCCAGCAGTGAAGTTAGTATGAGGGCCACGGCCCATAATTCACCCCTCCACTTT
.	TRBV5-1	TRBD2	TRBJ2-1	CASSLVFLADHYNEQFF	TGCGCCAGCAGCTTGGTTTTCCTAGCGGACCATTACAATGAGCAGTTCTTC
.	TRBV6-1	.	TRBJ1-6	CASSETVIHSYNSPLHF	TGTGCCAGCAGTGAAACAGTGATACACTCCTATAATTCACCCCTCCACTTT
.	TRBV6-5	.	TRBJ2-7	CASSETGLSYEQYF	TGTGCCAGCAGTGAAACAGGGCTCTCCTACGAGCAGTACTTC
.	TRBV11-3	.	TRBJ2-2	CASSTRGALDTGELFF	TGTGCCAGCAGCACACGGGGGGCCTTGGACACCGGGGAGCTGTTTTTT
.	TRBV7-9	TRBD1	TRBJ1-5	CASSDRSQPQHF	TGTGCCAGCTCGGACAGGTCCCAGCCCCAGCATTTT
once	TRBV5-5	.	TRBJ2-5	CASRLGPGAPETQYF	TGTGCCAGCAGATTGGGGCCCGGGGCCCCAGAGACCCAGTACTTC
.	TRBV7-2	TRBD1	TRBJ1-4	CASSLQTGQYNEKLFF	TGTGCCAGCAGCTTACAAACGGGACAGTATAATGAAAAACTGTTTTTT
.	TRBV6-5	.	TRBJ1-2	CASSYPGSVYGYTF	TGTGCCAGCAGTTACCCGGGATCCGTCTATGGCTACACCTTC
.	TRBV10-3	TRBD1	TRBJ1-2	CAIRGSTGEYGYTF	TGTGCCATCAGAGGATCTACAGGGGAATATGGCTACACCTTC
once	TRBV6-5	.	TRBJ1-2	CASSEDLIYGYTF	TGTGCCAGCAGTGAAGACTTAATCTATGGCTACACCTTC
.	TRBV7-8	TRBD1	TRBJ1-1	CASSPQGVEAFF	TGTGCCAGCAGCCCGCAGGGGGTTGAAGCTTTCTTT
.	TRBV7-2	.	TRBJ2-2	CASSFDYRGGGELFF	TGTGCCAGCAGCTTCGACTACCGGGGAGGCGGGGAGCTGTTTTTT
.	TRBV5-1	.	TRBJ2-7	CASTQGGTYEQYF	TGCGCCAGCACCCAGGGAGGAACCTACGAGCAGTACTTC
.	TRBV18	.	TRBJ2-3	CASSPQLGADTQYF	TGTGCCAGCTCACCACAACTAGGCGCAGATACGCAGTATTTT
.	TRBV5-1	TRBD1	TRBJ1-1	CASSLETGVSEAFF	TGCGCCAGCAGCTTGGAGACAGGGGTCTCTGAAGCTTTCTTT
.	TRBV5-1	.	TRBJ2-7	CASSAYTGALIYEQYF	TGCGCCAGCAGCGCATATACCGGGGCCCTGATCTACGAGCAGTACTTC
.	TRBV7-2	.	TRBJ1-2	CASSFMDRIYGYTF	TGTGCCAGCAGCTTCATGGACAGAATCTATGGCTACACCTTC
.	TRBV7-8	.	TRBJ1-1	CASSKNLNTEAFF	TGTGCCAGCAGCAAAAATCTGAACACTGAAGCTTTCTTT
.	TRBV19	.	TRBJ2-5	CASSIKFRVQETQYF	TGTGCCAGTAGTATAAAGTTTCGGGTCCAAGAGACCCAGTACTTC